The 25 T cell receptor beta chains presented below share a single source sample, sequenced in a study of T cells in Graves' hyperthyroidism and ophthalmopathy. Template material for amplifying TCR beta CDR3 regions consisted of RNA transcripts. TCR CDR3 underwent first-round RT-PCR with the HTBI primer set. TCRdb called the multiplex PCR reads again in MiXCR, with one record for every CDR3 protein. The table shows some 770,000 distinct CDR3 sequences, with about 15% occurring only once. Material for sequencing was blood. These receptors originate from a man between 18 and 35 years old with Graves' hyperthyroidism.

This clonotype appeared a few times. The chain recombines TRBV18 with TRBJ1-1; tentative D call: TRBD1 (5 bases). Trimming left V 5 bases short and J 1 base short, with 11 bases between. The CDR3 is 14 residues long. Germline CDR1 KGHSH, CDR2 LQKENI. The DNA of the CDR3 is TGTGCCAGCTCAGCGACAGATTCGAACACTGAAGCTTTCTTT. It codes for CASSATDSNTEAFF.

The table lists this clonotype with many counts. The chain is built from TRBV27 and TRBJ2-7; 7 bases are a match to TRBD1. CDR3 length: 13 amino acids. Germline V gene sequence: CDR1 MNHEY, CDR2 SMNVEV (reference sequence). The J segment lost 6 bases and the V segment lost 3 bases, leaving 5 bases of the junction unmatched. The DNA of the CDR3 is TGTGCCAGCAGTTTTGGGACAGCCCTCGAGCAGTACTTC. Its translation: CASSFGTALEQYF.

This chain uses TRBV6-2 or TRBV6-3 with TRBJ2-1; 12 bases are shared with TRBD1. The ends lost 5 bases at V and 4 bases at J; junction bases unmatched: 6. The CDR3 sequence is 16 residues long. Germline CDR1 and CDR2: MNHEY and SVGEGT. This CDR3 reads CASSSGTGGRYNEQFF. Written as DNA, the CDR3 is TGTGCCAGCAGTAGTGGGACAGGGGGCCGGTACAATGAGCAGTTCTTC.

The table lists this clonotype with a few counts. This chain links TRBV11-3 with TRBJ2-1; 9 bases fit TRBD2. This CDR3 contains 17 residues. J gave up 9 bases and V 0 bases, and 12 bases lay outside the gene matches. CDR1 SGHNT and CDR2 YENEEA come from the germline V gene. Written as DNA, the CDR3 is TGTGCCAGCAGCTTAGAATTAGCGGGAGATCCTTCCGGTGAGCAGTTCTTC. It codes for CASSLELAGDPSGEQFF.

V and J are TRBV9 and TRBJ2-2; D is unclear. V was shortened by 0 bases and J by 2 bases, with 5 bases between the two germline ends. CDR3 length: 14 residues. Germline assignment: CDR1 SGDLS and CDR2 YYNGEE. The CDR3 protein is CASSVVSNTGELFF. In DNA form, the CDR3 reads TGTGCCAGCAGCGTAGTCTCCAACACCGGGGAGCTGTTTTTT.

The chain joins TRBV2 to TRBJ1-1; D is ambiguous. The germline V gene has CDR1 SNHLY and CDR2 FYNNEI. This CDR3 region has 15 residues. Trimming cost V 3 bases and J 3 bases, with 14 bases left between them. The CDR3 nucleotides read TGTGCCAGCAGTGACGAGACGGGATGGGACACTGAAGCTTTCTTT. Translated, it gives CASSDETGWDTEAFF. The entire variable domain, with the rest obtained from reference TRBV2 and TRBJ1-1, is as follows: EPEVTQTPSHQVTQMGQEVILRCVPISNHLYFYWYRQILGQKVEFLVSFYNNEISEKSEIFDDQFSVERPDGSNFTLKIRSTKLEDSAMYFCASSDETGWDTEAFFGQGTRLTVV.

This clonotype was observed at least ten times. This sequence joins TRBV11-3 and TRBJ2-1, with 9 positions matching TRBD1. CDR3 length: 17 residues. Trimming cost V 5 bases and J 0 bases; bases outside gene matches: 8. CDR1 is SGHNT, CDR2 YENEEA, per germline. This CDR3 reads CASSRPEGQGSYNEQFF. The CDR3 nucleotides are TGTGCCAGCAGCCGCCCCGAGGGACAGGGCTCCTACAATGAGCAGTTCTTC.

The chain uses TRBV4-2 and TRBJ2-7; 11 bases map to TRBD2. This CDR3 spans 17 amino acids. J lost 2 bases, V lost 0 bases, and 6 bases had no gene match. CDR1 LGHNA and CDR2 YNFKEQ come from the germline V gene. This CDR3 is CASSQDFGTSGTYEQYF. CDR3 sequence (DNA): TGTGCCAGCAGCCAAGATTTCGGGACTAGCGGAACCTACGAGCAGTACTTC.

This clonotype was counted many times. The CDR3 sequence: CASLTSGRSHEQYF. The CDR3 DNA is TGTGCCTCCCTCACTAGCGGGAGGTCCCACGAGCAGTACTTC. The J gene is TRBJ2-7, the V gene TRBV6-2 or TRBV6-3, with TRBD2 matching 12 bases. The CDR3 extends over 14 amino acids. V gave up 11 bases and J gave up 5 bases; unmatched junction bases: 10. Germline V CDR1 and CDR2: MNHEY, SVGEGT.

CDR3 sequence (DNA): TGTGCCAGCAGCTTAGAATATAGGGGCAGGGTGAGAGAGCAGTACTTC. Its translation: CASSLEYRGRVREQYF. The V gene is TRBV7-9, the J gene TRBJ2-7; a possible D gene is TRBD1 (5 bases). The germline V and J ends were trimmed by 1 base and 7 bases, with 20 bases remaining between them. The CDR3 is 16 residues long. Germline CDR1 is SEHNR and CDR2 is FQNEAQ (reference sequence).

The chain carries TRBV5-6 and TRBJ2-7; D gene ambiguous. V lost 0 bases to trimming and J lost 2 bases, with 15 bases between them. The CDR3 spans 16 residues. Germline V gene data show CDR1 as SGHDT and CDR2 as YYEEEE. CDR3 residues: CASSLGSWQLAYEQYF. CDR3 nucleotides: TGTGCCAGCAGCTTGGGATCCTGGCAGCTTGCCTACGAGCAGTACTTC.

The table lists this clonotype with many counts. The genes are TRBV27 and TRBJ2-3; TRBD2 aligns across 7 bases. Germline V gene data show CDR1 as MNHEY and CDR2 as SMNVEV (reference sequence). The CDR3 is made up of 16 amino acids. V shed 5 bases and J 2 bases; nucleotides not matched to a gene: 10. CDR3 sequence reads: CASSPRGILSTDTQYF. As DNA, the CDR3 is TGTGCCAGCAGTCCGCGGGGGATTCTCTCCACAGATACGCAGTATTTT.

This clonotype showed up just a few times. V and J are TRBV5-4 and TRBJ1-4, with 8 nucleotides matching TRBD1. Unmatched junction bases numbered 3, after V lost 0 bases and J lost 5 bases. The CDR3 has 15 amino acids. Germline V gene sequence: CDR1 SGHNT, CDR2 YYREEE (reference sequence). The CDR3 loop reads CASSLGTGGNEKLFF. The DNA of the CDR3 is TGTGCCAGCAGCTTGGGTACAGGGGGGAATGAAAAACTGTTTTTT.

Ten or more counts support this clonotype. This chain uses TRBV7-2 with TRBJ2-7; the D is unclear. The V and J ends lost 5 bases and 0 bases respectively, with 14 bases between them. Germline V CDR1 and CDR2: SGHTA, FQGNSA. The CDR3 spans 15 residues. This chain's CDR3 is CASSPGRVSSYEQYF. The CDR3 nucleotides read TGTGCCAGCAGCCCAGGACGGGTGAGCTCCTACGAGCAGTACTTC.

There are many counts of this clonotype. The chain uses TRBV7-2 and TRBJ2-3, with 12 bases aligning to TRBD2. CDR1 and CDR2 from the germline V gene are SGHTA and FQGNSA. The CDR3 sequence is 16 residues long. Unmatched junction bases numbered 4, after V lost 5 bases and J lost 1 base. CDR3 nucleotides: TGTGCCAGCAGCGGACGGACTAGCGGGGGCACAGATACGCAGTATTTT. Translated, it gives CASSGRTSGGTDTQYF.

This clonotype was counted between two and nine times. The genes are TRBV14 and TRBJ1-2, with a tentative D call TRBD1 (5 bases). CDR1 and CDR2 (germline): SGHDN, FVKESK. Trimming removed 1 base at V and 5 bases at J, with 14 bases between. This CDR3 region has 15 residues. CDR3 in amino acids: CASSQGRGGGYGYTF. Here the CDR3 DNA reads TGTGCCAGCAGCCAAGGAAGGGGCGGAGGGTATGGCTACACCTTC. Using reference TRBV14 and TRBJ1-2 for the parts outside the CDR3, the full variable domain is EAGVTQFPSHSVIEKGQTVTLRCDPISGHDNLYWYRRVMGKEIKFLLHFVKESKQDESGMPNNRFLAERTGGTYSTLKVQPAELEDSGVYFCASSQGRGGGYGYTFGSGTRLTVV.

The chain has TRBV7-8 and TRBJ2-1, with TRBD2 matching over 8 bases. The V gene end was trimmed by 4 bases and the J gene end by 4 bases; junction bases not matched to a gene: 12. Germline CDR1 SGHVS, CDR2 FQNEAQ. CDR3 length: 17 residues. The CDR3 is CASSSQLAANPYNEQFF. The CDR3 DNA reads as TGTGCCAGCAGCTCCCAACTAGCGGCCAACCCTTACAATGAGCAGTTCTTC.

The table lists this clonotype with many counts. The chain couples TRBV30 to TRBJ2-4; possible D gene TRBD2, 6 bases. This CDR3 has 15 residues. Germline V lookup: CDR1 GTSNPN, CDR2 SVGIG (reference sequence). Trimming removed 0 bases from V and 6 bases from J, with 15 bases in between. CDR3 in amino acids: CAWSVPPQGGNIQYF. DNA for the CDR3: TGTGCCTGGAGTGTACCCCCCCAGGGAGGAAACATTCAGTACTTC.

The chain carries TRBV7-3 and TRBJ2-5, with no clear D. Trimming removed 0 bases at V and 1 base at J, with 6 bases between. Germline assignment: CDR1 SGHTA and CDR2 FQGTGA. This CDR3 has 14 residues. The CDR3 nucleotides are TGTGCCAGCAGCTTAACGAACAGCCAAGAGACCCAGTACTTC. Its protein is CASSLTNSQETQYF.

This clonotype was detected ten times or more. The CDR3 loop reads CSASQAGFYEQYF. CDR3 nucleotide sequence: TGCAGTGCTAGCCAGGCGGGATTCTACGAGCAGTACTTC. The genes are TRBV20-1 and TRBJ2-7; possible D gene TRBD2, 6 bases. The CDR3 has 13 residues. V shed 3 bases and J shed 3 bases, with 12 bases lying between them. Germline assignment: CDR1 DFQATT and CDR2 SNEGSKA (reference sequence).

This clonotype was recorded a few times. The chain couples TRBV25-1 to TRBJ2-5; the match to TRBD2 covers 14 bases. CDR1 and CDR2 (germline): MGHDK, SYGVNS. This CDR3 is 15 amino acids long. The V segment lost 8 bases and the J segment 5 bases; nucleotides outside the gene matches: 7. CDR3: CASGLGTSGGETQYF. CDR3 DNA sequence: TGTGCCAGCGGCCTCGGGACTAGCGGGGGCGAGACCCAGTACTTC.

This clonotype was seen ten or more times. The chain uses TRBV20-1 and TRBJ1-5, with D hard to call. V was clipped by 3 bases and J by 1 base, with 4 bases between them. Germline V gene sequence: CDR1 DFQATT, CDR2 SNEGSKA (reference sequence). This CDR3 region has 12 residues. The CDR3: CSASRSNQPQHF. For the CDR3, the DNA is TGCAGTGCTAGCCGCAGCAATCAGCCCCAGCATTTT.

This clonotype has only a few counts. This sequence joins TRBV5-1 and TRBJ2-3; a weak D match, TRBD1 (5 bases). Germline V gives CDR1 SGHRS, CDR2 YFSETQ. This CDR3 contains 14 residues. V lost 5 bases and J 3 bases, leaving 13 bases between the germline ends. CDR3 coding DNA: TGCGCCAGCAGATGGGGCCTTGGGACAGATACGCAGTATTTT. Its protein is CASRWGLGTDTQYF.

This clonotype has at least ten counts. The rearrangement uses TRBV5-1 and TRBJ2-3; D is ambiguous. The CDR3 covers 15 residues. CDR1 and CDR2 from the germline V gene are SGHRS and YFSETQ. The germline V and J ends were trimmed by 0 bases and 3 bases, with 11 bases remaining between them. The CDR3 DNA sequence: TGCGCCAGCAGCTTGGGAGCTAGGCGGACAGATACGCAGTATTTT. Its protein is CASSLGARRTDTQYF. The entire variable domain, with the rest obtained from reference TRBV5-1 and TRBJ2-3, is as follows: KAGVTQTPRYLIKTRGQQVTLSCSPISGHRSVSWYQQTPGQGLQFLFEYFSETQRNKGNFPGRFSGRQFSNSRSEMNVSTLELGDSALYLCASSLGARRTDTQYFGPGTRLTVL.

This chain joins TRBV20-1 and TRBJ2-1; the match to TRBD2 covers 8 bases. After removal of 3 bases from V and 2 bases from J, the junction contained 12 bases not matched to a gene. Germline values: CDR1 DFQATT, CDR2 SNEGSKA (reference sequence). This CDR3 spans 17 amino acids. The CDR3: CSASGKSGRNPYNEQFF. CDR3 DNA sequence: TGCAGTGCTAGTGGGAAAAGCGGGAGAAACCCCTACAATGAGCAGTTCTTC.